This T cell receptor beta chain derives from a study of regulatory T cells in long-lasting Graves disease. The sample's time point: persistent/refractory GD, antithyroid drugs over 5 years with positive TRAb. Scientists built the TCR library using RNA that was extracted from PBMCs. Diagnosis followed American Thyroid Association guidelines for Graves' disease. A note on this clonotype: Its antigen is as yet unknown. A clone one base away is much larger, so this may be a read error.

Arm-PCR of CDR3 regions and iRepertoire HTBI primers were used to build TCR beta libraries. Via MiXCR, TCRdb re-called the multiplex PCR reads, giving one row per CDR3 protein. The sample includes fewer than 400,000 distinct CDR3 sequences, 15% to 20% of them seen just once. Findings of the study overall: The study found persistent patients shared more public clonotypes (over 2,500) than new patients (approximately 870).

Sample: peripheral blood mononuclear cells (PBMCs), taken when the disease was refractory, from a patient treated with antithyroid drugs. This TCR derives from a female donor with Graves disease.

CDR3 region: CANSREAKNIQYF. The CDR3, as DNA: TGTGCCAACAGCAGGGAAGCCAAAAACATTCAGTACTTC. The chain is built from TRBV2 and TRBJ2-4, with D possibly TRBD1 on 5 matching bases. Germline-derived CDR1 and CDR2 are SNHLY and FYNNEI. CDR3 length equals 13 residues. The germline V and J ends were trimmed by 10 bases and 0 bases, with 10 bases remaining between them. The full variable domain, its missing parts supplied by reference TRBV2 and TRBJ2-4, is EPEVTQTPSHQVTQMGQEVILRCVPISNHLYFYWYRQILGQKVEFLVSFYNNEISEKSEIFDDQFSVERPDGSNFTLKIRSTKLEDSAMYFCANSREAKNIQYFGAGTRLSVL.